This T cell receptor beta chain stems from a study of blood T cells in healthy people across ages. Findings and caveats of the study: Versus aged donors, long-lived donors had higher diversity and more naive CD4+ cells.

Primers used in a second PCR of roughly 7 to 12 cycles were a sample-barcoded 5' primer and a J-beta primer mix. TCRdb itself ran the 5' RACE reads through MiXCR, one entry per CDR3 protein. The sample has 700,000 to 900,000 distinct CDR3 sequences; about 26% are singletons. Worth noting for this clonotype: The target antigen is unknown.

The CDR3 length is 13 residues. Germline V gene data show CDR1 as DFQATT and CDR2 as SNEGSKA (reference sequence). V was pared by 5 bases and J by 5 bases, with 15 bases between. The same specimen was also included in a second study, on T cells of mothers and their children. That report notes: A few healthy Caucasian mothers and their six children were the donors.

V and J are TRBV20-1 and TRBJ2-5; D perhaps matches TRBD1 (6 bases). Source material: blood. This receptor was taken from a boy under 18 in good health. CDR3 region: CSAVQGGGETQYF. The CDR3 region has the DNA TGCAGTGCTGTACAGGGTGGTGGGGAGACCCAGTACTTC.